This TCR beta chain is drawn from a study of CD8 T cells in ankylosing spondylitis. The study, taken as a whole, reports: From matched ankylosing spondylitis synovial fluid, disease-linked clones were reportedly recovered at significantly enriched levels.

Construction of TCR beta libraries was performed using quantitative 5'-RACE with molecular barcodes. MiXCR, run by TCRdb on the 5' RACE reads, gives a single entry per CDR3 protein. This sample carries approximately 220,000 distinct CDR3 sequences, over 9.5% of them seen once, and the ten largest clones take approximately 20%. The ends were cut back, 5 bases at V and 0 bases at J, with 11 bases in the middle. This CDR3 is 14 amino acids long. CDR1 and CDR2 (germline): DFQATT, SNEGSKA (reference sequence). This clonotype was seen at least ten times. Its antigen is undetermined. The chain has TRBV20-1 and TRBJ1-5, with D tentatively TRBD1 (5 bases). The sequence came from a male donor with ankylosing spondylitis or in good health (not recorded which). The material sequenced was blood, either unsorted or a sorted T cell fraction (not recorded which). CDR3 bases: TGCAGTGCTCTGGGACGTAATAGCAATCAGCCCCAGCATTTT. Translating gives CSALGRNSNQPQHF.